This T cell receptor (beta chain) was captured in a study of cytomegalovirus exposure and HLA in healthy donors. Looked up from germline, CDR1 is MNHNY and CDR2 is SVGAGI (reference sequence). This CDR3 spans 11 amino acids. Trimming left V 11 bases short and J 3 bases short, with 11 bases between. This clone was detected a few times. The primer mix had 60 Vbeta and 13 Jbeta primers. Repertoires were generated with immunoSEQ multiplex PCR, while TCRdb's copy carries only in-frame clones and drops some. The table includes roughly 56,000 clones, around 75% detected once. The TCR was taken from a man between 45 and 60 years old in good health and CMV-seropositive. The chain has TRBV6-6 and TRBJ2-7; the D gene is possibly TRBD2 (5 bases). The sequenced sample consisted of PBMCs. The DNA for the CDR3 is TGTGCCTCTCAGCGGAACTACGAGCAGTACTTC. Translated: CASQRNYEQYF.